A single sample is the source of the 27 T cell receptor beta chains below, sequenced in a study of Graves' ophthalmopathy and Graves' hyperthyroidism. The sequenced template was RNA, covering the TCR beta CDR3 region. The workflow started with a first-round RT-PCR run with HTBI primers and then moved on to a second-round multiplex PCR. MiXCR was run by TCRdb on the multiplex PCR reads, yielding one entry per CDR3 protein. The sample has 150,000 to 200,000 distinct CDR3 sequences, 39% seen once. Sequencing input: peripheral blood. Source of these receptors: a man aged 25 to 40 with Graves' ophthalmopathy.

The chain has TRBV20-1 and TRBJ1-1; D is uncertain. Germline V lookup: CDR1 DFQATT, CDR2 SNEGSKA (reference sequence). The V gene lost 6 bases and the J gene lost 5 bases, with 7 bases spanning the gap. CDR3 length: 10 residues. CDR3 sequence (DNA): TGCAGTGCCCCGGCAACTGAAGCTTTCTTT. This encodes CSAPATEAFF.

This clonotype was detected many times. V is TRBV10-3 and J is TRBJ1-1, with 7 bases fitting TRBD1. From germline, CDR1 is ENHRY and CDR2 SYGVKD. V trimming: 11 bases; J trimming: 4 bases; junction bases outside the gene matches: 10. The CDR3 has 13 residues. The CDR3 loop reads CAVNTGEVTEAFF. The CDR3 nucleotides read TGTGCCGTAAATACAGGGGAGGTCACTGAAGCTTTCTTT.

This clonotype was counted ten times or more. The V and J genes are TRBV24-1 and TRBJ2-2, with D perhaps given as TRBD1 or TRBD2 (5 bases each). The CDR3 consists of 15 residues. Germline V gene data show CDR1 as KGHDR and CDR2 as SFDVKD. V was shortened by 2 bases and J by 4 bases, with 10 bases between the two germline ends. The CDR3 loop reads CATSDWGTLTGELFF. The CDR3 coding sequence is TGTGCCACCAGTGATTGGGGGACCCTCACCGGGGAGCTGTTTTTT.

The CDR3 DNA follows: TGTGCCAGTAGGCTTTACTTGGGCAACACTGAAGCTTTCTTT. It codes for CASRLYLGNTEAFF. This chain joins TRBV19 and TRBJ1-1, with D uncertain. The germline CDR1 and CDR2 sequences are LNHDA and SQIVND (reference sequence). The CDR3 runs to 14 residues. Trimming left V 6 bases short and J 2 bases short, with 13 bases between.

Ten or more counts support this clonotype. V is TRBV6-5 and J is TRBJ2-2, with 8 bases lining up with TRBD2. Germline CDR1 is MNHEY and CDR2 is SVGAGI. V lost 5 bases and J lost 1; bases outside the gene matches: 3. The CDR3 is 15 residues long. This chain's CDR3 is CASSVLAENTGELFF. The CDR3 nucleotides read TGTGCCAGCAGTGTACTAGCGGAGAACACCGGGGAGCTGTTTTTT.

The J gene is TRBJ2-2, the V gene TRBV7-6; no clear D. This CDR3 region has 12 residues. The V gene's germline CDR1 is SGHVS and CDR2 FNYEAQ. The ends were cut back, 6 bases at V and 4 bases at J, with 6 bases in the middle. The CDR3 nucleotides are TGTGCCAGCAGTATAAGCACCGGGGAGCTGTTTTTT. It specifies CASSISTGELFF.

This clonotype was recorded at least ten times. The chain joins TRBV6-1 to TRBJ2-5; 8 bases match TRBD2. Germline CDR1 and CDR2: MNHNS and SASEGT. The CDR3 has 11 amino acids. J was trimmed by 9 bases and V by 6 bases; bases with no gene match: 3. The CDR3: CASRTGLAQYF. The CDR3, as DNA: TGTGCCAGCAGGACGGGACTAGCCCAGTACTTC.

This clonotype was found many times. This rearrangement joins TRBV30 to TRBJ2-7; TRBD1 might be the D (6 bases). The CDR3 is made up of 13 amino acids. Trimming took off 2 bases at V and 12 bases at J, with 20 bases between the two ends. Germline CDR1 and CDR2: GTSNPN and SVGIG (reference sequence). CDR3 residues: CAWSLQGPQTLYF. The CDR3 DNA follows: TGTGCCTGGAGTCTACAGGGTCCCCAAACCCTGTACTTC.

This chain links TRBV6-1 with TRBJ2-7, with 7 bases fitting TRBD2. Trimming removed 10 bases from V and 0 bases from J; junction bases left unmatched: 9. CDR1 and CDR2 (germline): MNHNS, SASEGT. This CDR3 is built from 14 residues. The CDR3 here is CATKWSGASYEQYF. CDR3 sequence (DNA): TGTGCCACCAAGTGGAGCGGGGCCTCCTACGAGCAGTACTTC.

The chain links TRBV6-1 to TRBJ1-2; D ambiguous. This CDR3 has 15 residues. V shed 6 bases and J shed 6 bases, with 20 bases lying between them. Germline V CDR1 and CDR2: MNHNS, SASEGT. DNA for the CDR3: TGTGCCAGCAGCACTTGGGGTTCGAAGTGGGATGGCTACACCTTC. Encoded protein: CASSTWGSKWDGYTF.

A few counts support this clonotype. V is TRBV6-2 or TRBV6-3 and J is TRBJ2-7, with 7 positions matching TRBD1. This CDR3 is 12 amino acids long. CDR1 and CDR2 (germline): MNHEY, SVGEGT. V shed 5 bases and J 5 bases; nucleotides not matched to a gene: 3. The CDR3 nucleotides are TGTGCCAGCAGTCCGGACAGGAACGAGCAGTACTTC. Protein: CASSPDRNEQYF.

J is TRBJ2-7 and V is TRBV11-2, with 9 positions matching TRBD2. V dropped 5 bases and J dropped 4; count of bases not matched to a gene: 12. CDR1 is SGHAT, CDR2 FQNNGV, per germline. The CDR3 consists of 16 residues. In DNA, the CDR3 is TGTGCCAGCAGCCAAATCGGCGGGAGGGCTCATTACGAGCAGTACTTC. Protein: CASSQIGGRAHYEQYF.

This clonotype was recorded a few times. The chain joins TRBV20-1 to TRBJ2-7; the D gene is possibly TRBD2 (5 bases). This CDR3 spans 14 amino acids. Germline CDR1 and CDR2: DFQATT and SNEGSKA (reference sequence). V lost 1 base and J lost 4, with 14 bases in between. CDR3 nucleotides: TGCAGTGCTAGAGTCCCGAGGGTCCCTTACGAGCAGTACTTC. Translating it yields CSARVPRVPYEQYF.

The table lists this clonotype with many counts. The chain has TRBV19 and TRBJ2-4, with a weak D call TRBD1 (7 bases). The CDR3 is made up of 14 amino acids. Germline V gene lookup returns CDR1 LNHDA and CDR2 SQIVND (reference sequence). V was shortened by 8 bases and J by 6 bases, with 17 bases between the two germline ends. Here the CDR3 reads CASETGRFGNIQYF. The DNA for the CDR3 is TGTGCCAGTGAGACAGGGAGGTTTGGAAACATTCAGTACTTC.

This clonotype has ten or more counts. CDR3 protein: CASSYADRGLNTIYF. CDR3 bases: TGTGCCAGCAGTTACGCCGACAGGGGGTTGAACACCATATATTTT. V is TRBV6-5 and J is TRBJ1-3; 9 nucleotides line up with TRBD1. The V and J ends lost 2 bases and 7 bases, in that order; junction bases with no gene match: 6. Germline V gives CDR1 MNHEY, CDR2 SVGAGI. CDR3 length: 15 residues.

The gene calls are TRBV6-1 and TRBJ2-5; tentatively, D is TRBD1 (6 bases). This CDR3 has 15 residues. V gave up 6 bases and J gave up 3 bases, with 17 bases separating them. Germline CDR1 reads MNHNS; CDR2 reads SASEGT. DNA of the CDR3: TGTGCCAGCAGCCCAGCCCTAGGGGGTAAAGAGACCCAGTACTTC. Its translation is CASSPALGGKETQYF.

This clonotype was recorded at least ten times. This chain links TRBV15 with TRBJ1-2; D is undetermined. Germline CDR1 reads LNHNV; CDR2 reads YYDKDF (reference sequence). The CDR3 covers 15 residues. Deletions cut 0 bases from V and 4 bases from J, with 12 bases between. This CDR3 is CATSRDRRKGYGYTF. The CDR3 nucleotides read TGTGCCACCAGCAGAGATCGGAGAAAGGGCTATGGCTACACCTTC. Drawing the rest from reference TRBV15 and TRBJ1-2, the complete variable domain is DAMVIQNPRYQVTQFGKPVTLSCSQTLNHNVMYWYQQKSSQAPKLLFHYYDKDFNNEADTPDNFQSRRPNTSFCFLDIRSPGLGDTAMYLCATSRDRRKGYGYTFGSGTRLTVV.

The chain combines TRBV12-3 or TRBV12-4 with TRBJ1-1; TRBD1 matches 8 bases. CDR3 length equals 13 residues. Trimming at V came to 5 bases and at J to 7 bases, leaving 6 bases not matched to a gene. The CDR3 region is CASSDDRGGEAFF. CDR3 sequence (DNA): TGTGCCAGCAGTGATGACAGGGGCGGTGAAGCTTTCTTT.

The chain is built from TRBV12-3 or TRBV12-4 and TRBJ1-5; tentative D call: TRBD1 (6 bases). V lost 7 bases, J lost 0 bases, and 16 bases lay in between. This CDR3 has 16 residues. The CDR3 region has the DNA TGTGCCAGCACCTTAGGGGGGACTTATAGCAATCAGCCCCAGCATTTT. The encoded protein is CASTLGGTYSNQPQHF.

This clonotype showed up many times. This chain uses TRBV5-5 with TRBJ2-7; D may be TRBD2 (6 bases). The CDR3 covers 14 residues. Germline V gives CDR1 SGHKS, CDR2 YYEKEE (reference sequence). Trimming removed 0 bases at V and 4 bases at J, with 11 bases between. The CDR3 region has the DNA TGTGCCAGCAGCTTGGTTGTCGGGGGATACGAGCAGTACTTC. Encoded protein: CASSLVVGGYEQYF.

This clonotype was observed many times. This chain joins TRBV29-1 and TRBJ2-5; no reliable D call. CDR1 SQVTM and CDR2 ANQGSEA come from the germline V gene. The V and J ends lost 1 base and 0 bases respectively, with 6 bases between them. This CDR3 spans 13 amino acids. The CDR3 bases are TGCAGCGTTGAAGGGGGAAACCAAGAGACCCAGTACTTC. The encoded protein is CSVEGGNQETQYF.

This chain uses TRBV7-8 with TRBJ2-7; 12 nucleotides align to TRBD2. Germline V gene sequence: CDR1 SGHVS, CDR2 FQNEAQ. The CDR3 covers 15 residues. V trimming: 3 bases; J trimming: 7 bases; junction bases outside the gene matches: 7. The CDR3 region is CASSLRRLAGDEQYF. The CDR3 nucleotides read TGTGCCAGCAGCTTGAGAAGACTAGCGGGAGATGAGCAGTACTTC.

This clonotype showed up many times. The chain carries TRBV9 and TRBJ2-7; D may be TRBD2 (6 bases). The germline CDR1 and CDR2 sequences are SGDLS and YYNGEE. The CDR3 totals 12 residues. Trimming left V 3 bases short and J 7 bases short, with 11 bases between. The CDR3 here is CASSAGTREQYF. CDR3 nucleotide sequence: TGTGCCAGCAGCGCTGGGACTCGGGAGCAGTACTTC.

CDR3 DNA: TGCAGTGCTAGCTTGACGGGGGGCGAGCAGTACTTC. This sequence encodes CSASLTGGEQYF. The chain is built from TRBV20-1 and TRBJ2-7; TRBD2 agrees at 7 bases. The germline V gene encodes CDR1 DFQATT and CDR2 SNEGSKA (reference sequence). V lost 3 bases, J lost 6 bases, and 5 bases stayed unmatched. This CDR3 has 12 residues.

This clonotype was seen ten or more times. The V call is TRBV11-3, the J call TRBJ2-7; 11 bases are shared with TRBD2. The CDR3 contains 17 residues. V lost 3 bases, J lost 4 bases, and 11 bases stayed unmatched. Germline V gives CDR1 SGHNT, CDR2 YENEEA. For the CDR3, the DNA is TGTGCCAGCAGCTTGGGCCTAGCGGGAGGAAAAGGATACGAGCAGTACTTC. As protein: CASSLGLAGGKGYEQYF.

This clonotype has a single count. The chain couples TRBV20-1 to TRBJ2-1; maybe TRBD2 (5 bases). Germline-derived CDR1 and CDR2 are DFQATT and SNEGSKA (reference sequence). The CDR3 sequence is 15 residues long. V was cut by 3 bases and J by 7 bases, with 19 bases left in between. This CDR3 is CSARSGEVVSNEQFF. CDR3 DNA: TGCAGTGCTAGGAGCGGAGAGGTCGTGTCGAATGAGCAGTTCTTC.

This rearrangement joins TRBV20-1 to TRBJ2-5; 8 nucleotides match TRBD1. Per germline, CDR1 DFQATT and CDR2 SNEGSKA (reference sequence). The CDR3 has 12 amino acids. Germline trimming cut 6 bases from V and 5 bases from J; bases unmatched to any gene: 5. CDR3 coding DNA: TGCAGTGCCCGACAGGGGTTGGAGACCCAGTACTTC. Protein: CSARQGLETQYF.